The T cell receptor beta chain described here comes from a study of CD8+ T cells in alopecia areata. Whole-study findings and limits: Mice gave a clearer picture of TCR sharing than patients did, possibly for HLA-related reasons.

As to treatment: oral pan-JAK inhibitor, 5-10 mg twice daily. TCR sequencing used cDNA made by reverse transcription of extracted RNA. The repertoire was sequenced with immunoSEQ multiplex PCR; TCRdb's copy has only in-frame clones and lacks some. The sample has a few hundred thousand clones, 35% to 40% seen once. V was clipped by 4 bases and J by 3 bases; unmatched bases: 5. In germline, CDR1 is ENHRY, CDR2 SYGVKD. This CDR3 has 15 residues. A word on this clone: The antigen remains undetermined.

The sample was CD4+ T cells sorted from blood, taken at approximately week 30, from a patient treated with tofacitinib. This chain uses TRBV10-3 with TRBJ1-5, with TRBD1 identical over 8 bases. The source of this sequence is a human donor with alopecia areata. The CDR3 loop reads CAISAGQVVNQPQHF. The CDR3 nucleotides read TGTGCCATCAGTGCGGGACAGGTAGTCAATCAGCCCCAGCATTTT.